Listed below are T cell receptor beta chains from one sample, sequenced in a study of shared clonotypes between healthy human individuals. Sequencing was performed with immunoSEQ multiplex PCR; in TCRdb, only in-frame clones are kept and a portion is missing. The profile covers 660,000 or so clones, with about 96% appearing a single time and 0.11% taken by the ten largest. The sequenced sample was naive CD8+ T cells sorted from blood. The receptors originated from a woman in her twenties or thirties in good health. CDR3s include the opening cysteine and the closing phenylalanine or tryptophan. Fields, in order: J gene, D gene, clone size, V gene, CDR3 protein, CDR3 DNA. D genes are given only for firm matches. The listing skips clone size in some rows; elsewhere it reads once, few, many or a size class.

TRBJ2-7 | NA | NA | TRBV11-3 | CASSSGGYEQYF | TGTGCCAGTAGCTCGGGTGGCTACGAGCAGTACTTC
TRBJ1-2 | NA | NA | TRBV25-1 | CASSELGTYGYTF | TGTGCCAGCAGTGAATTAGGGACCTATGGCTACACCTTC
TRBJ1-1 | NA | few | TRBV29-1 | CSATGNTEAFF | TGCAGCGCTACGGGAAACACTGAAGCTTTCTTT
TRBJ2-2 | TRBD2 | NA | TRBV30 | CAWSGQRGWAGELFF | TGTGCCTGGAGTGGTCAGCGGGGGTGGGCCGGGGAGCTGTTTTTT
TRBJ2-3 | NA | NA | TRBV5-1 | CASSFDGPDTQYF | TGCGCCAGCAGCTTCGACGGACCTGATACGCAGTATTTT
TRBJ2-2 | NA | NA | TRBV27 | CASSLSSGHFLTGELFF | TGTGCCAGCAGTTTATCTAGCGGTCATTTTCTCACCGGGGAGCTGTTTTTT
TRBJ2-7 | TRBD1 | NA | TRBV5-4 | CASSLWDSSYEQYF | TGTGCCAGCAGCTTGTGGGACAGTTCCTACGAGCAGTACTTC
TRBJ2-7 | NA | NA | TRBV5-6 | CASSPSLSYEQYF | TGTGCCAGCAGCCCTTCCCTATCCTACGAGCAGTACTTC
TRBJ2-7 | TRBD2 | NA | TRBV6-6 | CASRHQGLAYEQYF | TGTGCCAGCAGACACCAAGGACTAGCCTACGAGCAGTACTTC
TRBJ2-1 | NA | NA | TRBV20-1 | CSARKSNEQFF | TGCAGTGCTAGGAAATCCAATGAGCAGTTCTTC
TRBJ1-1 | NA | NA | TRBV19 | CASPSLKNTEAFF | TGTGCCAGCCCCTCTTTAAAGAACACTGAAGCTTTCTTT
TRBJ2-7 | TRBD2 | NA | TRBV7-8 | CASSFGPSGSWILGEQYF | TGTGCCAGCAGCTTTGGTCCTAGCGGGAGTTGGATCCTGGGCGAGCAGTACTTC